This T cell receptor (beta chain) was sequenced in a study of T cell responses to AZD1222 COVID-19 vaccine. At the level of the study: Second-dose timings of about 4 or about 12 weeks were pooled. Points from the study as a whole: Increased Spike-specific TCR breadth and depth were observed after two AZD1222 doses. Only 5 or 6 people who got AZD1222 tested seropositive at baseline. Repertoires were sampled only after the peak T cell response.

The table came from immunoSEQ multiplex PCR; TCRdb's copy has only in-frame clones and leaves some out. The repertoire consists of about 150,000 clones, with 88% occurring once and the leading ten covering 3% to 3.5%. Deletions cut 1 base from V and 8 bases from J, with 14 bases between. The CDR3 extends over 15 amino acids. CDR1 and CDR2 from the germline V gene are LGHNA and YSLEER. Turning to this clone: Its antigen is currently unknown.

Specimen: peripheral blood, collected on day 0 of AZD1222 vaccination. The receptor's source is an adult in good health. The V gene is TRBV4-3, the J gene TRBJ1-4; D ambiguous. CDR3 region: CASSQAWGGGEKLFF. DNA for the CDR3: TGCGCCAGCAGCCAAGCCTGGGGAGGAGGGGAAAAACTGTTTTTT.